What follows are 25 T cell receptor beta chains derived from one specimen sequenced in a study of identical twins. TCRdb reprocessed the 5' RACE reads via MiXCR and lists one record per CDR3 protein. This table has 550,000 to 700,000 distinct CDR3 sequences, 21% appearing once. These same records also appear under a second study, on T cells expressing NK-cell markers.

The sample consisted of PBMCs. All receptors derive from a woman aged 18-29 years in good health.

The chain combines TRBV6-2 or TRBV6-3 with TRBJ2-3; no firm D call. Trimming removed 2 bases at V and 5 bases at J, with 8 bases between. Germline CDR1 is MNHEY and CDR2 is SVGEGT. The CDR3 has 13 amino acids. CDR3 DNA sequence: TGTGCCAGCAGTTACCTCGTCCTAGATACGCAGTATTTT. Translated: CASSYLVLDTQYF.

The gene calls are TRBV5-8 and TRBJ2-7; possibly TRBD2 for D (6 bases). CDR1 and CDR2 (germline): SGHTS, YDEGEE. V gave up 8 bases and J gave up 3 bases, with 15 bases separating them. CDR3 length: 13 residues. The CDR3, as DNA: TGTGCCAGGAGCCCCGGGACTTTCTACGAGCAGTACTTC. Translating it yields CARSPGTFYEQYF.

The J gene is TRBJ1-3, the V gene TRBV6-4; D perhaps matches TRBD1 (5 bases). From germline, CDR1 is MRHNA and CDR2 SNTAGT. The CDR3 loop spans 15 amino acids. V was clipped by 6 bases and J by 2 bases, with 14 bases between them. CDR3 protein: CASRPNGAPGNTIYF. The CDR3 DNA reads TGTGCCAGCAGGCCAAATGGGGCGCCTGGAAACACCATATATTTT.

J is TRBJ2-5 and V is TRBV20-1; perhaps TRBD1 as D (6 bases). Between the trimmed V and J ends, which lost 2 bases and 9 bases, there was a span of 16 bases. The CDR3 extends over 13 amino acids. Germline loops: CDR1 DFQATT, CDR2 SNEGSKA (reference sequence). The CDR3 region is CSARLAGQGSQYF. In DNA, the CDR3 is TGCAGTGCTAGACTGGCAGGGCAGGGGTCCCAGTACTTC.

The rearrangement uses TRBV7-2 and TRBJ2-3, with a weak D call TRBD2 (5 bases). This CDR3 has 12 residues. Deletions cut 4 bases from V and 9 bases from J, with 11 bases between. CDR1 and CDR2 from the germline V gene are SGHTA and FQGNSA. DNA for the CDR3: TGTGCCAGCAGCTCAGAGGGCCAAACGCAGTATTTT. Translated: CASSSEGQTQYF.

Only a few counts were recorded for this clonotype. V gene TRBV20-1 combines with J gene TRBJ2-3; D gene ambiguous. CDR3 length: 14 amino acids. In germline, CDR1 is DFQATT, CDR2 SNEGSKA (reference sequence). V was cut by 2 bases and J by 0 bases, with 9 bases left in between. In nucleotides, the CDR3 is TGCAGTGCTAGACGTCAAGCTAGCACAGATACGCAGTATTTT. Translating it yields CSARRQASTDTQYF.

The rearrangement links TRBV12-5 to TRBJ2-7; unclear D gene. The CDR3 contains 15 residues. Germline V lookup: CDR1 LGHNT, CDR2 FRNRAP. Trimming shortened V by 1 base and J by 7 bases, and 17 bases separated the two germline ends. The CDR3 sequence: CASGLGSSFDREQYF. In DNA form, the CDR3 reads TGTGCTAGTGGTTTGGGGTCTTCCTTCGACCGGGAGCAGTACTTC.

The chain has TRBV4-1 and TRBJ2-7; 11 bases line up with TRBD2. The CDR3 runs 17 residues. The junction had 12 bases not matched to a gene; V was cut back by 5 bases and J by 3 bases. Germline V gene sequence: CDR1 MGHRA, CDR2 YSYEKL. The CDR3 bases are TGCGCCAGCAGCGAGACGAGGAGGGGACTAGCGGTCTACGAGCAGTACTTC. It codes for CASSETRRGLAVYEQYF.

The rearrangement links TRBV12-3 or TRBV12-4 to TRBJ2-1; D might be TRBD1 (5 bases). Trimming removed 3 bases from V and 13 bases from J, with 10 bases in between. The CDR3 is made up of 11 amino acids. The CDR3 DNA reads TGTGCCAGCAGTTTCTTCACAGGTCAGTTCTTC. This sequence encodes CASSFFTGQFF.

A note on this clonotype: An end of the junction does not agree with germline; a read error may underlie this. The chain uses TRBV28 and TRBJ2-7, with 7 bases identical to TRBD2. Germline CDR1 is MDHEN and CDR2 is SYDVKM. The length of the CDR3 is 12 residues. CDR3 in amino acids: CASSFSLLREDF. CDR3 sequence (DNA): TGTGCCAGCAGTTTCTCCTTGTTACGGGAGGACTTC. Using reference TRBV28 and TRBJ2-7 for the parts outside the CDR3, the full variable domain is DVKVTQSSRYLVKRTGEKVFLECVQDMDHENMFWYRQDPGLGLRLIYFSYDVKMKEKGDIPEGYSVSREKKERFSLILESASTNQTSMYLCASSFSLLREDFGPGTRLTVT.

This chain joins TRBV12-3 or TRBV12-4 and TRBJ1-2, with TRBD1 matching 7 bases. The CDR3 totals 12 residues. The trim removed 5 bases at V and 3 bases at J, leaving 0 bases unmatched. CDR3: CASSTGDYGYTF. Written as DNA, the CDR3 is TGTGCCAGCAGTACAGGGGACTATGGCTACACCTTC.

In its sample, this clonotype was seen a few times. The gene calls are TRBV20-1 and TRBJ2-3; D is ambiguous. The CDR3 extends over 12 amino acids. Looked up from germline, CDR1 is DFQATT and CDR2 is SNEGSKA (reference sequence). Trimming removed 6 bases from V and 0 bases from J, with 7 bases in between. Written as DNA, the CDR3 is TGCAGTGCAAGACACAGCACAGATACGCAGTATTTT. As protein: CSARHSTDTQYF.

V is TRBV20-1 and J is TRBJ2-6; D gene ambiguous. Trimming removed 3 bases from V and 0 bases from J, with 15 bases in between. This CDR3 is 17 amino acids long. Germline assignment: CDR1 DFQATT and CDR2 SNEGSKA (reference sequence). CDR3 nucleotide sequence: TGCAGTGCTAGGGATTTAGGACGAGTCTCTGGGGCCAACGTCCTGACTTTC. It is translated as CSARDLGRVSGANVLTF.

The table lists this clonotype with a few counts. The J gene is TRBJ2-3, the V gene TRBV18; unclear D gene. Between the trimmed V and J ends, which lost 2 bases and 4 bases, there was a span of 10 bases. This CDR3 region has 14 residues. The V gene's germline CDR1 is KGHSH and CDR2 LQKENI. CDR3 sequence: CASSPSQLADTQYF. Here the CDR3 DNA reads TGTGCCAGCTCACCATCACAATTAGCAGATACGCAGTATTTT.

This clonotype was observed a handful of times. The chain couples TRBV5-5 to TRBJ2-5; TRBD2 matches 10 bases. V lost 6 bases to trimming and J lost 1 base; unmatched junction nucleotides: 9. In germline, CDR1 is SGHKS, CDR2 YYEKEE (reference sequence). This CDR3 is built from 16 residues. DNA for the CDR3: TGTGCCAGCAACAAACACGGACTAGCGGTCCAAGAGACCCAGTACTTC. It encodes CASNKHGLAVQETQYF.

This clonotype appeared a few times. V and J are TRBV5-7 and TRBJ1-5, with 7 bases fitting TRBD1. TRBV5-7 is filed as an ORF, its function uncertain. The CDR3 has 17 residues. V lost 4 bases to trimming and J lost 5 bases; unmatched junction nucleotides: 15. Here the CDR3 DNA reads TGTGCCAGCAGCCTATGTGGGGACAGAGTGTTTTATCAGCCCCAGCATTTT. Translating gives CASSLCGDRVFYQPQHF.

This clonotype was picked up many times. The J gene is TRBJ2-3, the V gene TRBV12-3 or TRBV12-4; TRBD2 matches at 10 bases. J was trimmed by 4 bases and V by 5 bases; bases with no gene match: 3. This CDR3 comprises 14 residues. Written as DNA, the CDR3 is TGTGCCAGCAGTAAGACTAGCGGGTCAGATACGCAGTATTTT. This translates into CASSKTSGSDTQYF.

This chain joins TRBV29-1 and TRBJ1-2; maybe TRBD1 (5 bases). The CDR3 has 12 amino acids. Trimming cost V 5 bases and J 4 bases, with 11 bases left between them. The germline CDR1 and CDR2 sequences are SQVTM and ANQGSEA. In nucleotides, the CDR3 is TGCAGCGTTTCCAGGGAAGCCTATGGCTACACCTTC. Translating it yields CSVSREAYGYTF.

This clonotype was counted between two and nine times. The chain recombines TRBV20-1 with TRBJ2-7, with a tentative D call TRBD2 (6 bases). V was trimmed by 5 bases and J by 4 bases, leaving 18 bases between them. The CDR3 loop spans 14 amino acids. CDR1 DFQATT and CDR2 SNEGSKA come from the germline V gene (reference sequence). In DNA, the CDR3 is TGCAGTGCTGTGGGACTGTCGGGGAGTTACGAGCAGTACTTC. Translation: CSAVGLSGSYEQYF.

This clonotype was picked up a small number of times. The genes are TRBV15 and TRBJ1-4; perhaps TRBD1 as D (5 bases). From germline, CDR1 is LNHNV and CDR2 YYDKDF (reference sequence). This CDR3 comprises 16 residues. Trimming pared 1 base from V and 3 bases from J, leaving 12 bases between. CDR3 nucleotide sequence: TGTGCCACCAGCAGAGCCCCGGGGCAGGCTAATGAAAAACTGTTTTTT. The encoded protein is CATSRAPGQANEKLFF.

The DNA for the CDR3 is TGTGCCAGCAGCCCCTCACCTAGATGGGACAGGGAATCGACTGAAGCTTTCTTT. The encoded protein is CASSPSPRWDRESTEAFF. V and J are TRBV14 and TRBJ1-1; TRBD1 agrees at 9 bases. Germline V gene sequence: CDR1 SGHDN, CDR2 FVKESK. Unmatched junction bases numbered 17, after V lost 4 bases and J lost 5 bases. The CDR3 length is 18 residues. Combining the CDR3 with reference TRBV14 and TRBJ1-1 gives the whole variable domain EAGVTQFPSHSVIEKGQTVTLRCDPISGHDNLYWYRRVMGKEIKFLLHFVKESKQDESGMPNNRFLAERTGGTYSTLKVQPAELEDSGVYFCASSPSPRWDRESTEAFFGQGTRLTVV.

This CDR3 is CASSRRDARSYNEQFF. In DNA form, the CDR3 reads TGTGCCAGCAGTCGTCGGGACGCCCGATCCTACAATGAGCAGTTCTTC. The rearrangement uses TRBV25-1 and TRBJ2-1; D might be TRBD1 or TRBD2, each matching 5 bases. CDR3 length: 16 amino acids. Germline loops: CDR1 MGHDK, CDR2 SYGVNS. Trimming removed 5 bases at V and 1 base at J, with 15 bases between. Together with reference TRBV25-1 and TRBJ2-1, the CDR3 gives the full variable domain: EADIYQTPRYLVIGTGKKITLECSQTMGHDKMYWYQQDPGMELHLIHYSYGVNSTEKGDLSSESTVSRIRTEHFPLTLESARPSHTSQYLCASSRRDARSYNEQFFGPGTRLTVL.

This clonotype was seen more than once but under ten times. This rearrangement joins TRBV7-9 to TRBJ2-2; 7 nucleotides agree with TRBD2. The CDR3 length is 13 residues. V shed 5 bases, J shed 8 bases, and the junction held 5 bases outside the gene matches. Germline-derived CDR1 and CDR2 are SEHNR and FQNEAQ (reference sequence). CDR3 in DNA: TGTGCCAGCAGCCCGGGACTATCGGGGGAGCTGTTTTTT. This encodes CASSPGLSGELFF.

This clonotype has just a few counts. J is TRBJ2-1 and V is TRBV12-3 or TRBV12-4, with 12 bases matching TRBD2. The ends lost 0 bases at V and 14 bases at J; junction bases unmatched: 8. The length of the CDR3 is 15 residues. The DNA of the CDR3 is TGTGCCAGCAGTTTAGCGGGGCTAGCGGGAGGGGGGAAGTTCTTC. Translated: CASSLAGLAGGGKFF.

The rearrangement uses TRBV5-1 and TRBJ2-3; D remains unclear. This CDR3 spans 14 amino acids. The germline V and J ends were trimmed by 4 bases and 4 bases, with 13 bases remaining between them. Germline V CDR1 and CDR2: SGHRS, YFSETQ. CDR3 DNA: TGCGCCAGCAGCCGAGCCACCGCGGCAGATACGCAGTATTTT. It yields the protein CASSRATAADTQYF. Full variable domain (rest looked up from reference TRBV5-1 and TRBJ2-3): KAGVTQTPRYLIKTRGQQVTLSCSPISGHRSVSWYQQTPGQGLQFLFEYFSETQRNKGNFPGRFSGRQFSNSRSEMNVSTLELGDSALYLCASSRATAADTQYFGPGTRLTVL.